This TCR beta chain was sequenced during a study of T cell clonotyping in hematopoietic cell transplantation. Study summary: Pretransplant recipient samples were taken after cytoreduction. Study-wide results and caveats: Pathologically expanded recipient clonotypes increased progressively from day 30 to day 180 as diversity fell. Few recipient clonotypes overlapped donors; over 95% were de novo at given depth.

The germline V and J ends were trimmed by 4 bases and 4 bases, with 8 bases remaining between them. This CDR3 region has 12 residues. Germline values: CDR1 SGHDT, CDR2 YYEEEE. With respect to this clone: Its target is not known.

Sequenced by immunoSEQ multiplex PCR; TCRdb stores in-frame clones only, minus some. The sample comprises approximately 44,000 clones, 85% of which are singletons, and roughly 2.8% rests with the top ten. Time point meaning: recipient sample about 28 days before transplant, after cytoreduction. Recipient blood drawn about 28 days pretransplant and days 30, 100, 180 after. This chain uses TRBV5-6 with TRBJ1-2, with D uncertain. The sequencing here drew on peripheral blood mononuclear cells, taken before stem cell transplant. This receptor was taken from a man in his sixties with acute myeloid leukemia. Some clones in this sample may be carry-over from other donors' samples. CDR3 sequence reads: CASSLSAYGYTF. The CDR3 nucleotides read TGTGCCAGCAGCCTCTCGGCCTATGGCTACACCTTC. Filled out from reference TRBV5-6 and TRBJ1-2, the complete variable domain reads DAGVTQSPTHLIKTRGQQVTLRCSPKSGHDTVSWYQQALGQGPQFIFQYYEEEERQRGNFPDRFSGHQFPNYSSELNVNALLLGDSALYLCASSLSAYGYTFGSGTRLTVV.